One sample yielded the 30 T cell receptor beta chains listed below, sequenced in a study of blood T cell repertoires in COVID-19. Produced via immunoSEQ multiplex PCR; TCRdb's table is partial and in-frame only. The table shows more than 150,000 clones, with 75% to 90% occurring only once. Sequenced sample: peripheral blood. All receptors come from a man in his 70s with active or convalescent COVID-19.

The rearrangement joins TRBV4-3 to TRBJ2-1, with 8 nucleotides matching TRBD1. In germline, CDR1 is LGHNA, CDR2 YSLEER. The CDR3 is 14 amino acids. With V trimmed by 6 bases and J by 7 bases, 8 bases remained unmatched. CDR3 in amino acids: CASSQTDRANEQFF. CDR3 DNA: TGCGCCAGCAGTCAAACGGACAGGGCGAATGAGCAGTTCTTC.

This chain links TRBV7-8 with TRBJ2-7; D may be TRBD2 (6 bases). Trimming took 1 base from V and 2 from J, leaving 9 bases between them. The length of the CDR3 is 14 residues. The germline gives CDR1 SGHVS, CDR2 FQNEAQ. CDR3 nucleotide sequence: TGTGCCAGCAGCTTAGGGGCGGGACCCTACGAGCAGTACTTC. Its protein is CASSLGAGPYEQYF. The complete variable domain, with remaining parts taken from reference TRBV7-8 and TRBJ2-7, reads GAGVSQSPRYKVAKRGQDVALRCDPISGHVSLFWYQQALGQGPEFLTYFQNEAQLDKSGLPSDRFFAERPEGSVSTLKIQRTQQEDSAVYLCASSLGAGPYEQYFGPGTRLTVT.

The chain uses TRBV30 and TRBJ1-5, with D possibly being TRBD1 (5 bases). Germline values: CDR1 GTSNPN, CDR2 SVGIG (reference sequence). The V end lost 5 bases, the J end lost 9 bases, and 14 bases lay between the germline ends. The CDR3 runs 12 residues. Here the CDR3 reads CAWGYPGGPQHF. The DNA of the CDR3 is TGTGCCTGGGGCTACCCCGGGGGGCCCCAGCATTTT.

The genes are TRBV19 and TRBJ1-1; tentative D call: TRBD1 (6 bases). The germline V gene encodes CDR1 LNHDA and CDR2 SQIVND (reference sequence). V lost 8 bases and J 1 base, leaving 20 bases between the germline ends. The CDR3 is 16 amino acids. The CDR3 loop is CASAALGQNENTEAFF. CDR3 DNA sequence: TGTGCCAGTGCCGCTCTCGGACAGAATGAGAACACTGAAGCTTTCTTT. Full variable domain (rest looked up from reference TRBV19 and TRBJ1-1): DGGITQSPKYLFRKEGQNVTLSCEQNLNHDAMYWYRQDPGQGLRLIYYSQIVNDFQKGDIAEGYSVSREKKESFPLTVTSAQKNPTAFYLCASAALGQNENTEAFFGQGTRLTVV.

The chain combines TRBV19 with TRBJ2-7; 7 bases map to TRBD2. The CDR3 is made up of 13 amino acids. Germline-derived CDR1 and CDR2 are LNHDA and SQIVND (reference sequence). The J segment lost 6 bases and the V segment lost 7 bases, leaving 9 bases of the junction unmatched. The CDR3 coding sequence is TGTGCCAGTAAACCGCGGGGAGGGATCGAGCAGTACTTC. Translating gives CASKPRGGIEQYF. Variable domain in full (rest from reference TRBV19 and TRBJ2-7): DGGITQSPKYLFRKEGQNVTLSCEQNLNHDAMYWYRQDPGQGLRLIYYSQIVNDFQKGDIAEGYSVSREKKESFPLTVTSAQKNPTAFYLCASKPRGGIEQYFGPGTRLTVT.

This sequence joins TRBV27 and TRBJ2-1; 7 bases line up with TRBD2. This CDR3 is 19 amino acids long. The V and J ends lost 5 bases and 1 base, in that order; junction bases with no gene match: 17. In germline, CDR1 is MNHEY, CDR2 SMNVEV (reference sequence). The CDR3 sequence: CASSEPYGGGDGSYNEQFF. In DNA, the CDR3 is TGTGCCAGCAGTGAACCTTACGGTGGGGGGGATGGGTCCTACAATGAGCAGTTCTTC.

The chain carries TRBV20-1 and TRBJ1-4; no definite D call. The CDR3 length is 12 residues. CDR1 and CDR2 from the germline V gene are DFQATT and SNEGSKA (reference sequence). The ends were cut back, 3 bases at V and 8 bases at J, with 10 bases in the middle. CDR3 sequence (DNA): TGCAGTGCTAGTAATACGGGGGAAAAACTGTTTTTT. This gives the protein CSASNTGEKLFF.

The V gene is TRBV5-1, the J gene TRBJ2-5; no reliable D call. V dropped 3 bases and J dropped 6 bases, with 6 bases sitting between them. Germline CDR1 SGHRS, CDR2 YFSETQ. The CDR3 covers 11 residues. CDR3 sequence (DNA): TGCGCCAGCAGCTCCGACAAGACCCAGTACTTC. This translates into CASSSDKTQYF.

In DNA form, the CDR3 reads TGTGCAAGTCGCGGAATGGACAGAGGGTTCTGTGGTGAGCAGTTCTTC. This encodes CASRGMDRGFCGEQFF. The chain joins TRBV12-2 to TRBJ2-1; the table calls TRBD1, which could not be checked here. TRBV12-2 is designated a pseudogene. The CDR3 loop spans 16 amino acids.

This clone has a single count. CDR3 protein: CASNGQGGNEQYF. The CDR3 DNA is TGTGCCAGCAACGGACAGGGAGGGAACGAGCAGTACTTC. The chain recombines TRBV6-5 with TRBJ2-7, with D possibly TRBD1 on 8 matching bases. The ends were cut back, 7 bases at V and 5 bases at J, with 15 bases in the middle. Germline CDR1 and CDR2: MNHEY and SVGAGI. This CDR3 comprises 13 residues.

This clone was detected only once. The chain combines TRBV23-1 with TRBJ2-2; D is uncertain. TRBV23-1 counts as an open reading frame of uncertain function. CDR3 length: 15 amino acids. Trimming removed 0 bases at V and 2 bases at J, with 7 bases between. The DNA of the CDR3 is TGCGCCAGCAGTCAATCGTCCCTTAACACCGGGGAGCTGTTTTTT. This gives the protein CASSQSSLNTGELFF.

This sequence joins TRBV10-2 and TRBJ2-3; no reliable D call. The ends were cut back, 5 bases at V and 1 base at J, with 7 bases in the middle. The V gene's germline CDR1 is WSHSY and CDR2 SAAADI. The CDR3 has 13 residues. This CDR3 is CASSPTGTDTQYF. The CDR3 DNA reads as TGCGCCAGCAGTCCGACTGGCACAGATACGCAGTATTTT.

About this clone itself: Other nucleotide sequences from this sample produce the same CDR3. The CDR3 DNA is TGTGCCAGCAGTGAATCGGGGTCCGGGGAAAAACTGTTTTTT. It translates to CASSESGSGEKLFF. The J gene is TRBJ1-4, the V gene TRBV25-1, with unresolved D. CDR1 is MGHDK and CDR2 is SYGVNS in the germline V gene. Deletions cut 1 base from V and 8 bases from J, with 11 bases between. The CDR3 sequence is 14 residues long.

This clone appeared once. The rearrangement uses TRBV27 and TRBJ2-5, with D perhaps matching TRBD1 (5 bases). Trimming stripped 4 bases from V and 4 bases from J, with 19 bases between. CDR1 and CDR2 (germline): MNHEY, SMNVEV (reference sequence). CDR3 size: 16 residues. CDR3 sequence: CASSSIGFGQGETQYF. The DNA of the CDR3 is TGTGCCAGCAGTTCCATAGGTTTTGGACAAGGAGAGACCCAGTACTTC.

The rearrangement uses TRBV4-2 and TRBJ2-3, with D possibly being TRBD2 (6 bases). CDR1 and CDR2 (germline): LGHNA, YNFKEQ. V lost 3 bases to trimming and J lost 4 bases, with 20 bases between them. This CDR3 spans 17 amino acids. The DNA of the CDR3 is TGTGCCAGCAGCCAGGCAGATGGAGGGGCCAATTCAGATACGCAGTATTTT. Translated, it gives CASSQADGGANSDTQYF.

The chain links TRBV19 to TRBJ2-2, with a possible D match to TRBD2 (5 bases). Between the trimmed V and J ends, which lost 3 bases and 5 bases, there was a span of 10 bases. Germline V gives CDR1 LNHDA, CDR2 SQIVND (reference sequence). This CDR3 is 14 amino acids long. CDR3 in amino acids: CASSIGPGTGELFF. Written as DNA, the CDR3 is TGTGCCAGTAGTATCGGCCCGGGGACCGGGGAGCTGTTTTTT. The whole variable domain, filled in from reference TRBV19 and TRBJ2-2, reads DGGITQSPKYLFRKEGQNVTLSCEQNLNHDAMYWYRQDPGQGLRLIYYSQIVNDFQKGDIAEGYSVSREKKESFPLTVTSAQKNPTAFYLCASSIGPGTGELFFGEGSRLTVL.

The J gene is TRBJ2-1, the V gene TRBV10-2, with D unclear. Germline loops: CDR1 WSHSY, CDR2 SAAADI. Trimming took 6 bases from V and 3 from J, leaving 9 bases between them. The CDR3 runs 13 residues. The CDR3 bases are TGCGCCAGCAGGGCTGGGCGCTACAATGAGCAGTTCTTC. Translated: CASRAGRYNEQFF.

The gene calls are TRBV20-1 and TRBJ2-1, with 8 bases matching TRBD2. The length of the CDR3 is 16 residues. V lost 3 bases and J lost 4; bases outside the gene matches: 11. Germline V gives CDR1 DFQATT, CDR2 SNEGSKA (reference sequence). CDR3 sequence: CSASEPGLGGYNEQFF. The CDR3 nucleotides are TGCAGTGCTAGTGAACCGGGACTAGGGGGGTACAATGAGCAGTTCTTC.

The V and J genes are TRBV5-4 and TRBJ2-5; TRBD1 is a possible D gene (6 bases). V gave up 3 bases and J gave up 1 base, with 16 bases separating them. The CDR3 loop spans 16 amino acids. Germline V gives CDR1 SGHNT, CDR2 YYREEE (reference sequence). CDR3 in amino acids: CASSSWVDRFQETQYF. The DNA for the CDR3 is TGTGCCAGCAGCTCGTGGGTTGACAGGTTCCAAGAGACCCAGTACTTC.

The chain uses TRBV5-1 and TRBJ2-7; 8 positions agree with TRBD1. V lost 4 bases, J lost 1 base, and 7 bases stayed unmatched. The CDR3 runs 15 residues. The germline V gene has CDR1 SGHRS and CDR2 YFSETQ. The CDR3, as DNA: TGCGCCAGCAGCCTTCAGGGGGCAAGTTCCTACGAGCAGTACTTC. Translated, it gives CASSLQGASSYEQYF.

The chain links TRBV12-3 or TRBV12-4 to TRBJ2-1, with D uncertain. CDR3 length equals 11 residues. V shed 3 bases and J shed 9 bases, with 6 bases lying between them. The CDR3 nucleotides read TGTGCCAGCAGTTTTAATCGTGAGCAGTTCTTC. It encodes CASSFNREQFF.

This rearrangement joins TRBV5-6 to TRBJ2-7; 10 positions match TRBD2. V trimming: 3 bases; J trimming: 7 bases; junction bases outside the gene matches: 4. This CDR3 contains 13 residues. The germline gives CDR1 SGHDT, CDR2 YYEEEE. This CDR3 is CASSSLAGIEQYF. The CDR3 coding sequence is TGTGCCAGCAGCTCACTAGCGGGAATTGAGCAGTACTTC.

CDR3 region: CASSLLGGAVQPQHF. The DNA for the CDR3 is TGTGCCAGCAGCTTATTAGGGGGGGCAGTTCAGCCCCAGCATTTT. The chain joins TRBV7-2 to TRBJ1-5; D perhaps matches TRBD1 (6 bases). Germline V gene sequence: CDR1 SGHTA, CDR2 FQGNSA. V was shortened by 2 bases and J by 6 bases, with 14 bases between the two germline ends. This CDR3 spans 15 amino acids.

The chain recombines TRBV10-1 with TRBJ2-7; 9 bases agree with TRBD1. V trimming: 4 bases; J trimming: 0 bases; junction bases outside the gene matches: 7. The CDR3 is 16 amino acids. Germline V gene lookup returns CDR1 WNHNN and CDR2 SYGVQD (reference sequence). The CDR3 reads CASSGPGTGRSYEQYF. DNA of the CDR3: TGCGCCAGCAGTGGCCCCGGGACAGGGCGCTCCTACGAGCAGTACTTC.

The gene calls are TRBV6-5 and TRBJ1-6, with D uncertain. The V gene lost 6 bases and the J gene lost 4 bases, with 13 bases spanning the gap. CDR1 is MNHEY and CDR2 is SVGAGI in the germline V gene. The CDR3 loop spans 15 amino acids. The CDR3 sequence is CASRSLAVYNSPLHF. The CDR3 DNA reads TGTGCCAGCAGGTCGTTGGCAGTTTATAATTCACCCCTCCACTTT.

Written as DNA, the CDR3 is TGTGCCTGGGGTCCCGGACTAGCGGGCACAGATACGCAGTATTTT. Translating it yields CAWGPGLAGTDTQYF. The chain employs TRBV30 and TRBJ2-3; 10 bases are a match to TRBD2. Per germline, CDR1 GTSNPN and CDR2 SVGIG (reference sequence). V gave up 5 bases and J gave up 1 base; unmatched junction bases: 6. The CDR3 has 15 residues.

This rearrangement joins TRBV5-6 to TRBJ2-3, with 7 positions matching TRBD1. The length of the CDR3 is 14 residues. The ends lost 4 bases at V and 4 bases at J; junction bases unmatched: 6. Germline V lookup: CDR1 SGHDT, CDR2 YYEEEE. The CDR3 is CASSETGRSDTQYF. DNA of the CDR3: TGTGCCAGCAGCGAGACAGGGAGATCAGATACGCAGTATTTT.

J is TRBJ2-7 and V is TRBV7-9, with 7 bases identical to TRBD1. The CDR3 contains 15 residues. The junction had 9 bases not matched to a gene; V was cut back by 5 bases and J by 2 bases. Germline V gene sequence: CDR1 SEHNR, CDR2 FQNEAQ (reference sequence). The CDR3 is CASSRTGASTYEQYF. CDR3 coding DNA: TGTGCCAGCAGCCGTACAGGGGCGAGTACCTACGAGCAGTACTTC.

CDR3 DNA sequence: TGTGCCAGCAGTTTTCCTCAGGGTAATTCACCCCTCCACTTT. This translates into CASSFPQGNSPLHF. V and J are TRBV27 and TRBJ1-6; perhaps TRBD1 as D (5 bases). The V gene lost 3 bases and the J gene lost 6 bases, with 9 bases spanning the gap. CDR1 and CDR2 from the germline V gene are MNHEY and SMNVEV (reference sequence). This CDR3 comprises 14 residues.

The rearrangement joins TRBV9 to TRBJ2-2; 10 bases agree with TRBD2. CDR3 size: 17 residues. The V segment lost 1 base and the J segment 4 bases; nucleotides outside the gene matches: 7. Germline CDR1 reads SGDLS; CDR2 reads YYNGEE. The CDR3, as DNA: TGTGCCAGCAGCGTAAAAGCGGGGGGGCCTGGCACCGGGGAGCTGTTTTTT. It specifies CASSVKAGGPGTGELFF.